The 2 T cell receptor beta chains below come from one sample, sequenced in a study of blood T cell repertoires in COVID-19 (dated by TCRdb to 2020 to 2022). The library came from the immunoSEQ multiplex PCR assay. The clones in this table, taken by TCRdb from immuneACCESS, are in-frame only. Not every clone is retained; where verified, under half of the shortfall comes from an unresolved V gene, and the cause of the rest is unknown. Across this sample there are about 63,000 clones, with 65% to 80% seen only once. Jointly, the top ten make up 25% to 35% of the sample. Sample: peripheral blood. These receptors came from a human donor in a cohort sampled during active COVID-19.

The CDR3 DNA is TGCAGCGTTGAAGCTGGGGGGGCCGGCTCCTACGAGCAGTACTTC. It codes for CSVEAGGAGSYEQYF. The chain is built from TRBV29-1 and TRBJ2-7, with D maybe TRBD2 (7 bases). Deletions cut 1 base from V and 0 bases from J, with 13 bases between. This CDR3 has 15 amino acids. CDR1 is SQVTM, CDR2 ANQGSEA, per germline.

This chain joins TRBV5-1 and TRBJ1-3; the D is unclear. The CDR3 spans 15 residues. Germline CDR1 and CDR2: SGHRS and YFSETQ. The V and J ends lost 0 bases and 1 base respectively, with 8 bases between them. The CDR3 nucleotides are TGCGCCAGCAGCTTGGGAGGGAGTTCTGGAAACACCATATATTTT. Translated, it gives CASSLGGSSGNTIYF. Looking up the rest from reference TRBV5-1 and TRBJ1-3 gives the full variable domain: KAGVTQTPRYLIKTRGQQVTLSCSPISGHRSVSWYQQTPGQGLQFLFEYFSETQRNKGNFPGRFSGRQFSNSRSEMNVSTLELGDSALYLCASSLGGSSGNTIYFGEGSWLTVV.